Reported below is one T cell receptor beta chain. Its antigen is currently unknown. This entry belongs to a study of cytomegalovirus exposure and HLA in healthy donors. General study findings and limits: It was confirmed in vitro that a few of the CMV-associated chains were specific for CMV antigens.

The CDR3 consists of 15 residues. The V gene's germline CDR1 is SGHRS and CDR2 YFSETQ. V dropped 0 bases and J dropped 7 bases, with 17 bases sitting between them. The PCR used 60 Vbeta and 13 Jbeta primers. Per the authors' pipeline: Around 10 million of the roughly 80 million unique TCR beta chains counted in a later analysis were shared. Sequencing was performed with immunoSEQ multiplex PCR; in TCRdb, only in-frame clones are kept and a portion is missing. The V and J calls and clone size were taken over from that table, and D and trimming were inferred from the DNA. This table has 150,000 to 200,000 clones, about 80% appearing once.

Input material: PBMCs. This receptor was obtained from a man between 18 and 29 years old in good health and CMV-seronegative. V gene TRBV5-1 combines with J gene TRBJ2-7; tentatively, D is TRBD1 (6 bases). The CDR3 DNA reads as TGCGCCAGCAGCTTGGAAGTAGTCACGAGGGGGGAGCAGTACTTC. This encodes CASSLEVVTRGEQYF. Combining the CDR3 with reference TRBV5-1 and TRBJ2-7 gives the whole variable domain KAGVTQTPRYLIKTRGQQVTLSCSPISGHRSVSWYQQTPGQGLQFLFEYFSETQRNKGNFPGRFSGRQFSNSRSEMNVSTLELGDSALYLCASSLEVVTRGEQYFGPGTRLTVT.